The 4 T cell receptor beta chains in this list originate from one sample, sequenced in a study of T cell changes during pregnancy in multiple sclerosis. TCRdb keeps only in-frame clones here, not all; method: immunoSEQ multiplex PCR. The table has about 56,000 clones, roughly nine tenths seen once; the top ten hold 0.38%. Sample: CD4+ T cells from peripheral blood mononuclear cells, taken in the third trimester of pregnancy. The receptors were sampled from a female donor with multiple sclerosis, enrolled in a pregnancy study.

The chain employs TRBV11-2 and TRBJ2-7; D gene ambiguous. The CDR3 length is 12 residues. Deletions cut 5 bases from V and 2 bases from J, with 7 bases between. The germline gives CDR1 SGHAT, CDR2 FQNNGV. Here the CDR3 reads CASSQQTYEQYF. For the CDR3, the DNA is TGTGCCAGCAGCCAACAGACCTACGAGCAGTACTTC.

In DNA, the CDR3 is TGCGCCAGCAGCCAAGAGAGGGCTGGAGAGACCCAGTACTTC. This codes for CASSQERAGETQYF. This rearrangement joins TRBV4-3 to TRBJ2-5; maybe TRBD2 (5 bases). Germline CDR1 and CDR2: LGHNA and YSLEER. The length of the CDR3 is 14 residues. V was pared by 0 bases and J by 4 bases, with 9 bases between.

The J gene is TRBJ2-3, the V gene TRBV11-3; D may be TRBD1 (6 bases). Germline V lookup: CDR1 SGHNT, CDR2 YENEEA. With 2 bases removed from V and 1 base from J, the gap between germline ends came to 10 bases. The CDR3 length is 15 residues. CDR3 bases: TGTGCCAGCAGCTTAAGGGCAGGGGGCACAGATACGCAGTATTTT. Residues: CASSLRAGGTDTQYF.

The V call is TRBV2, the J call TRBJ2-7; 10 bases map to TRBD1. The length of the CDR3 is 16 residues. V dropped 5 bases and J dropped 2; count of bases not matched to a gene: 9. Germline V CDR1 and CDR2: SNHLY, FYNNEI. CDR3 in amino acids: CASSSTRDRGPYEQYF. The CDR3 nucleotides read TGTGCCAGCAGTTCGACGAGGGACAGGGGACCCTACGAGCAGTACTTC.